The rows below give T cell receptor beta chains drawn from one sample of a study of control samples from healthy donors and cancer patients. Data came from immunoSEQ multiplex PCR; TCRdb stores just in-frame clones and leaves some out. The sample holds about 52,000 clones, roughly 94% seen once. Sequences were obtained from blood. Receptors were obtained from a man aged 25-45 years in good health. Each CDR3 is given without its conserved first and last residue. D genes are given only for firm matches.

>TRBJ1-1|TRBV7-6|TRBD1
ASSPRGAGGLNTEAF
>TRBJ2-2|TRBV11-2|NA
ASSFGGVTGELF
>TRBJ2-7|TRBV1|NA
TSSQGQFDEQY
>TRBJ2-7|TRBV29-1|TRBD1
SVGTNRGRRLYEQY
>TRBJ2-6|TRBV5-4|NA
ASSLVDSGANVLT
>TRBJ1-3|TRBV7-9|NA
ASSLGGIGNTIY
>TRBJ1-5|TRBV3-1/TRBV3-2|TRBD1
ASSQEDRDNQPQH
>TRBJ1-4|TRBV6-5|TRBD1
ASRLTGTVYEKLF
>TRBJ1-3|TRBV13|NA
ASSLRGIGNTIY
>TRBJ1-2|TRBV6-1|TRBD1
ASSALGQGSVYGYT
>TRBJ2-7|TRBV2|NA
ASIKDGGFDEQY
>TRBJ1-5|TRBV20-1|TRBD1
SASGTADQPQH
>TRBJ2-1|TRBV30|TRBD2
AWSDRGLAGGPREQF
>TRBJ2-6|TRBV7-3|NA
ASSSDSSGANVLT
>TRBJ2-2|TRBV19|TRBD1
ASRRDRGPGELF
>TRBJ1-2|TRBV20-1|NA
SASQQGFYT
>TRBJ2-1|TRBV9|NA
ASSVATYPLESEQF
>TRBJ2-5|TRBV27|NA
ACRGRGFQETQY
>TRBJ2-2|TRBV27|NA
ASSLFAGAGELF
>TRBJ2-2|TRBV6-2/TRBV6-3|NA
ASSSAADTGELF
>TRBJ2-1|TRBV9|NA
ASSVVSANYNEQF
>TRBJ2-6|TRBV24-1|TRBD1
ATSDPITDRVSGANVLT
>TRBJ2-3|TRBV29-1|TRBD2
SVAGLAGTDTQY
>TRBJ1-4|TRBV15|TRBD1
ATSRYRGLQEKLF
>TRBJ2-3|TRBV6-2/TRBV6-3|TRBD1
ASSYSRGAGTGEDTQY
>TRBJ1-1|TRBV30|NA
AWSVRLDTEAF
>TRBJ2-2|TRBV6-2/TRBV6-3|TRBD2
ASSYGTSGGTGELF
>TRBJ1-3|TRBV7-6|TRBD1
ASSLGQGYGNTIY
>TRBJ2-3|TRBV15|TRBD2
ATSSGLAGAPSTDTQY
>TRBJ1-2|TRBV27|TRBD1
ASSTYRGTNYGYT
>TRBJ2-7|TRBV28|TRBD1
ASSLAGTGGGYGYEQY
>TRBJ2-2|TRBV7-3|NA
ASSPRGGGDTGELF
>TRBJ1-1|TRBV5-1|NA
ASSSWDINTEAF
>TRBJ1-1|TRBV30|TRBD1
AWRGKGYRTGQNTEAF
>TRBJ1-2|TRBV6-5|NA
ASRGLAWGYT
>TRBJ2-7|TRBV28|NA
ASRVAGQMNYEQY
>TRBJ2-7|TRBV5-6|TRBD1
ASSFHRGHEQY
>TRBJ2-3|TRBV2|NA
ASSVPGTGTTTDTQY
>TRBJ1-2|TRBV27|NA
ASSLEGTTLHGYT
>TRBJ2-1|TRBV19|NA
ASSTRNGALLNEQF
>TRBJ2-7|TRBV6-4|NA
ASRTRKGVYPYEQY
>TRBJ1-6|TRBV30|NA
AWSVPGNTYNSPLH
>TRBJ2-7|TRBV7-2|NA
ASSLGVDPEYEQY
>TRBJ2-7|TRBV7-2|TRBD2
ASSLVGLAGQIYEQY
>TRBJ2-7|TRBV28|TRBD1
ASSPPTGGGDEQY
>TRBJ1-2|TRBV7-6|NA
ASSLEGVYGYT